These 25 T cell receptor beta chains originate from one sample sequenced in a study of beta chain features in type 1 diabetes. Of the isolated RNA, all was reverse transcribed, and so the sequenced material was expressed TCRB transcripts. The table came from immunoSEQ multiplex PCR; TCRdb's copy has only in-frame clones and leaves some out. The table includes some 500,000 clones, roughly 11% detected once. The material sequenced was naive CD4+ T cells from blood. Receptors were obtained from a woman under 30 in good health.

Only a few counts were recorded for this clone. The chain uses TRBV2 and TRBJ2-7; D is unresolved. Germline CDR1 reads SNHLY; CDR2 reads FYNNEI. This CDR3 contains 12 residues. V lost 6 bases, J lost 0 bases, and 6 bases lay in between. CDR3 protein: CASRANSYEQYF. The CDR3 bases are TGTGCCAGCAGGGCAAACTCCTACGAGCAGTACTTC.

This clone has just a few counts. The chain couples TRBV5-4 to TRBJ2-7, with 8 nucleotides matching TRBD1. Germline CDR1 SGHNT, CDR2 YYREEE (reference sequence). The CDR3 consists of 13 residues. V shed 4 bases, J shed 7 bases, and the junction held 7 bases outside the gene matches. In DNA, the CDR3 is TGTGCCAGCAGCGTGGGACAGGTTGGAGAGCAGTACTTC. Translation: CASSVGQVGEQYF.

This clone occurred a few times. The sample has other DNA sequences that encode this CDR3 too. V and J are TRBV7-2 and TRBJ2-3; D not certain. The V end lost 3 bases, the J end lost 4 bases, and 14 bases lay between the germline ends. CDR1 and CDR2 from the germline V gene are SGHTA and FQGNSA. This CDR3 has 15 residues. CDR3 coding DNA: TGTGCCAGCAGCTTGGTGGTTGCCTCCGCAGATACGCAGTATTTT. It encodes CASSLVVASADTQYF.

V gene TRBV18 combines with J gene TRBJ2-7; 7 nucleotides match TRBD1. V was pared by 4 bases and J by 0 bases, with 9 bases of the junction left unmatched. The CDR3 length is 16 residues. Germline CDR1 reads KGHSH; CDR2 reads LQKENI. For the CDR3, the DNA is TGTGCCAGCTCACGCCCGGGACAGAGAAGCTCCTACGAGCAGTACTTC. Protein sequence: CASSRPGQRSSYEQYF. Full variable domain (outside the CDR3, taken from reference TRBV18 and TRBJ2-7): NAGVMQNPRHLVRRRGQEARLRCSPMKGHSHVYWYRQLPEEGLKFMVYLQKENIIDESGMPKERFSAEFPKEGPSILRIQQVVRGDSAAYFCASSRPGQRSSYEQYFGPGTRLTVT.

V gene TRBV7-9 combines with J gene TRBJ2-7; TRBD1 matches at 7 bases. After removal of 1 base from V and 2 bases from J, the junction contained 2 bases not matched to a gene. Germline CDR1 reads SEHNR; CDR2 reads FQNEAQ (reference sequence). This CDR3 has 14 residues. CDR3 sequence (DNA): TGTGCCAGCAGCTTAGGACAGGGTACCTACGAGCAGTACGTC. This codes for CASSLGQGTYEQYV.

The rearrangement joins TRBV21-1 to TRBJ1-2; TRBD1, the table's D call, lacks a check against the DNA. TRBV21-1 has pseudogene status. CDR3 length: 13 amino acids. CDR3 region: CASSKGGLDGYTF. The DNA of the CDR3 is TGTGCCAGCAGCAAAGGTGGGCTGGATGGCTACACCTTC.

The table lists this clone with a few counts. V is TRBV15 and J is TRBJ2-3, with a weak D call TRBD2 (5 bases). The V end was cut by 5 bases, the J end by 0 bases, with 15 bases between. Looked up from germline, CDR1 is LNHNV and CDR2 is YYDKDF (reference sequence). The CDR3 totals 16 residues. As DNA, the CDR3 is TGTGCCACCAGCTTGGGTGGGCGGGTTAGCACAGATACGCAGTATTTT. The encoded protein is CATSLGGRVSTDTQYF.

This clone was seen a few times. CDR3 loop: CASSLRSGYTDTQYF. The DNA of the CDR3 is TGTGCCAGCAGCTTAAGAAGCGGATACACAGATACGCAGTATTTT. The V and J genes are TRBV7-8 and TRBJ2-3, with a possible D match to TRBD2 (5 bases). V was trimmed by 2 bases and J by 2 bases, leaving 11 bases between them. The CDR3 sequence is 15 residues long. In germline, CDR1 is SGHVS, CDR2 FQNEAQ.

There are a few counts of this clone. This CDR3 reads CASSLTRSYNEQFF. In nucleotides, the CDR3 is TGTGCCAGCTCCCTCACTAGGAGCTACAATGAGCAGTTCTTC. V is TRBV18 and J is TRBJ2-1; D might be TRBD2 (5 bases). Trimming stripped 6 bases from V and 3 bases from J, with 12 bases between. This CDR3 contains 14 residues. The germline V gene encodes CDR1 KGHSH and CDR2 LQKENI.

In this sample, this clone turned up a few times. The rearrangement joins TRBV23-1 to TRBJ1-5; D not certain. TRBV23-1 qualifies as an ORF whose function is uncertain. Trimming removed 7 bases from V and 3 bases from J, with 19 bases in between. This CDR3 has 16 residues. The CDR3: CASTQRGPDFNQPQHF. The CDR3 nucleotides read TGCGCCAGCACCCAACGGGGTCCGGATTTCAATCAGCCCCAGCATTTT.

This clone was seen a handful of times. V usage is TRBV13 and J usage is TRBJ2-7; D uncertain. This CDR3 contains 12 residues. Germline V gene sequence: CDR1 PRHDT, CDR2 FYEKMQ (reference sequence). The V and J ends lost 2 bases and 4 bases respectively, with 6 bases between them. CDR3 coding DNA: TGTGCCAGCAGCTTACGTTCGTACGAGCAGTACTTC. It translates to CASSLRSYEQYF.

This clone was observed a few times. The sample has other DNA sequences that encode this CDR3 too. This rearrangement joins TRBV15 to TRBJ2-7; a weak D match, TRBD2 (5 bases). This CDR3 contains 16 residues. Germline values: CDR1 LNHNV, CDR2 YYDKDF (reference sequence). Trimming shortened V by 2 bases and J by 0 bases, and 14 bases separated the two germline ends. CDR3 coding DNA: TGTGCCACCAGCAGAAAAATGAGGGAGAGCTCCTACGAGCAGTACTTC. It codes for CATSRKMRESSYEQYF.

This clone has just a few counts. The same CDR3 is also encoded by other DNA sequences in this sample. The chain couples TRBV9 to TRBJ1-2; no clear D. This CDR3 is built from 11 residues. Trimming took off 4 bases at V and 3 bases at J, with 4 bases between the two ends. Per germline, CDR1 SGDLS and CDR2 YYNGEE. The CDR3 protein is CASSRDYGYTF. CDR3 nucleotide sequence: TGTGCCAGCAGCAGGGACTATGGCTACACCTTC.

In its sample, this clone was seen a few times. V gene TRBV4-2 combines with J gene TRBJ1-6; D ambiguous. Trimming stripped 4 bases from V and 12 bases from J, with 19 bases between. This CDR3 contains 15 residues. The germline V gene encodes CDR1 LGHNA and CDR2 YNFKEQ. CDR3 amino acids: CASSPSSSGGEPLHF. The CDR3, as DNA: TGTGCCAGCAGCCCCAGCTCCAGCGGAGGAGAACCCCTCCACTTT.

The gene calls are TRBV19 and TRBJ2-5, with TRBD1 identical over 7 bases. The CDR3 totals 13 residues. V lost 6 bases to trimming and J lost 0 bases; unmatched junction nucleotides: 1. The germline V gene has CDR1 LNHDA and CDR2 SQIVND (reference sequence). The CDR3: CASSGQDQETQYF. CDR3 DNA sequence: TGTGCCAGTAGCGGACAGGACCAAGAGACCCAGTACTTC. The full variable domain, with the rest looked up from reference TRBV19 and TRBJ2-5, is DGGITQSPKYLFRKEGQNVTLSCEQNLNHDAMYWYRQDPGQGLRLIYYSQIVNDFQKGDIAEGYSVSREKKESFPLTVTSAQKNPTAFYLCASSGQDQETQYFGPGTRLLVL.

This clone was counted a few times. It is unclear where the CDR3 begins or ends on the DNA, so no DNA is shown, and the CDR3 is as TCRdb lists it. The chain's CDR3 is CASTRFFAPDTQYF. The chain couples TRBV9 to TRBJ2-3; the table's D call, TRBD2, has no DNA check behind it. Germline V gene lookup returns CDR1 SGDLS and CDR2 YYNGEE. The CDR3 has 14 residues if both end residues are counted.

CDR3 sequence: CASSVGGLTGPNQPQHF. The CDR3 region has the DNA TGTGCCAGCAGCGTAGGTGGACTGACAGGCCCAAATCAGCCCCAGCATTTT. This chain uses TRBV9 with TRBJ1-5; perhaps TRBD1 as D (6 bases). The germline V and J ends were trimmed by 0 bases and 4 bases, with 17 bases remaining between them. This CDR3 contains 17 residues. Germline-derived CDR1 and CDR2 are SGDLS and YYNGEE.

This clone was found many times. Other nucleotide sequences in the sample specify the same CDR3. The V call is TRBV30, the J call TRBJ2-5; D remains unclear. This CDR3 has 11 residues. Germline V gives CDR1 GTSNPN, CDR2 SVGIG (reference sequence). Deletions cut 2 bases from V and 5 bases from J, with 6 bases between. CDR3 in DNA: TGTGCCTGGAGTTTGGGGGAGACCCAGTACTTC. Its translation: CAWSLGETQYF.

The rearrangement uses TRBV28 and TRBJ1-1, with TRBD1 as a possible D gene (5 bases). V was shortened by 6 bases and J by 7 bases, with 12 bases between the two germline ends. Germline V gene lookup returns CDR1 MDHEN and CDR2 SYDVKM. The CDR3 has 12 residues. CDR3: CASRSTGFEAFF. The CDR3 DNA reads TGTGCCAGCAGATCTACAGGATTTGAAGCTTTCTTT.

This clone occurred a few times. This sequence joins TRBV5-1 and TRBJ2-7, with 7 bases that match TRBD1. V shed 5 bases and J 2 bases; nucleotides not matched to a gene: 4. This CDR3 has 13 amino acids. Germline CDR1 is SGHRS and CDR2 is YFSETQ. The DNA of the CDR3 is TGCGCCAGCAGACGGACAGGAACCTACGAGCAGTACGTC. As protein: CASRRTGTYEQYV.

The chain joins TRBV4-3 to TRBJ2-2; 7 positions match TRBD1. The CDR3 runs 15 residues. Germline-derived CDR1 and CDR2 are LGHNA and YSLEER. The J segment lost 4 bases and the V segment lost 4 bases, leaving 6 bases of the junction unmatched. The chain's CDR3 is CASSPTGVPTGELFF. CDR3 nucleotide sequence: TGCGCCAGCAGCCCCACAGGGGTCCCCACCGGGGAGCTGTTTTTT.

The V and J genes are TRBV7-9 and TRBJ1-4, with 8 bases lining up with TRBD1. Germline V gene sequence: CDR1 SEHNR, CDR2 FQNEAQ (reference sequence). This CDR3 comprises 15 residues. After removal of 5 bases from V and 8 bases from J, the junction contained 10 bases not matched to a gene. The CDR3 sequence is CASSRGQVENEKLFF. In nucleotides, the CDR3 is TGTGCCAGCAGCCGGGGACAGGTGGAGAACGAAAAACTGTTTTTT.

The chain carries TRBV4-1 and TRBJ2-5; possible D gene TRBD2, 5 bases. Germline V CDR1 and CDR2: MGHRA, YSYEKL. The V and J ends lost 0 bases and 4 bases respectively, with 9 bases between them. The CDR3 length is 14 residues. The CDR3 DNA reads as TGCGCCAGCAGCCAAGATCGGAGGATAGAGACCCAGTACTTC. This codes for CASSQDRRIETQYF.

The rearrangement links TRBV6-5 to TRBJ2-3, with 7 bases lining up with TRBD2. This CDR3 is 14 amino acids long. CDR1 MNHEY and CDR2 SVGAGI come from the germline V gene. J was trimmed by 1 base and V by 6 bases; bases with no gene match: 4. The CDR3 coding sequence is TGTGCCAGCAGAGAGGCGGGGGGCACAGATACGCAGTATTTT. Encoded protein: CASREAGGTDTQYF.

The sample holds a few counts of this clone. The chain recombines TRBV15 with TRBJ1-4; 10 bases map to TRBD1. Germline trimming cut 3 bases from V and 4 bases from J; bases unmatched to any gene: 2. Germline lookup yields CDR1 LNHNV and CDR2 YYDKDF (reference sequence). This CDR3 contains 15 residues. The CDR3 DNA is TGTGCCACCAGCAGGGGACAGGGGATTAATGAAAAACTGTTTTTT. Amino acids: CATSRGQGINEKLFF.